This T cell receptor (beta chain) was recorded in a study of CD8 T cells in Susac syndrome (dated by TCRdb to the late 2010s). About the full investigation: Among the Susac syndrome patients who were sequenced, clinically active disease was present in more than 5 and clinical remission was observed in 8 or 9. The clonality of the CD8+ T cell repertoire was compared across approximately 11 healthy donors, some 14 Susac syndrome patients and under 17 multiple sclerosis patients. Susac syndrome patients were therapy-naive, on corticosteroids (some also receiving IVIg), or on IVIg alone at blood withdrawal. Whether CD8+ T cell activation and differentiation in Susac syndrome was antigen driven was tested using repertoire sequencing.

What the authors observed across the whole study: Clonal expansion was observed in Susac syndrome CD8+ repertoires, with the highest expansion in CD8+ TEMRA cells and greater expansion in clinically active than in remitting patients. Looking at Susac-specific public clones, the researchers identified some 15 in the total CD8+ repertoire and roughly five in the CD8+ TEMRA repertoire. The study acknowledged that relatively few individuals were included in the TCR sequencing and HLA analysis.

A remark on this clonotype: Its antigen remains unidentified. No base qualities exist here, and no much larger clone lies one base off it.

CDR1 is given as PRHDT and CDR2 as FYEKMQ, both from the germline V gene (reference sequence). V and J are trimmed by 5 bases and 2 bases, and the gene matches miss 8 bases of the junction. There are 17 amino acids in the CDR3, from cysteine to phenylalanine inclusive. Just CDR3 DNA is preserved here, 51 bases in frame from base 1. High-throughput TCR beta sequencing profiled peripheral blood CD8+ and CD4+ T cells from healthy donors, Susac syndrome patients and multiple sclerosis patients. Susac syndrome patients met recently defined diagnostic criteria for definite or probable disease. Bulk CD8+ and CD4+ T cells were purified by magnetic negative isolation, while CD8+ TEMRA cells were enriched using FACS. Blood was drawn into EDTA tubes, processed within 24 hours, and PBMCs were isolated by density gradient centrifugation. PBMCs destined for TCR sequencing were cryopreserved in liquid nitrogen and later thawed in a 37 °C water bath. The sorted or isolated CD4+, CD8+ and CD8+ TEMRA cells had a purity of 90% or higher.

RNA was extracted using the RNeasy kit, and roughly 0.5 to 1 microgram was reverse transcribed with random hexamers. The immunoSEQ multiplex PCR assay, covering 54 Vbeta and 13 Jbeta segments, was used to amplify TCR beta CDR3 regions. To correct PCR amplification bias, a synthetic template baseline was used for both primer optimization and computational correction. Regarding the original processing steps: Only productive sequences were kept, with reads annotated to V, D and J genes according to IMGT and analyzed in immunoSEQ Analyzer. Clonality was computed as one minus Shannon entropy normalized by log2 of the number of productive unique sequences. For each patient and control, public and private clones were evaluated within the 100 most prevalent clones. Susac-specific clones were defined as absent from healthy and MS cohorts, roughly 1,100 published viral clones and other ImmuneACCESS disease sequences. The public reads were reanalyzed by TCRdb: fastp trimming at Q25, MiXCR alignment, in-frame beta chains only. Entries that share a CDR3 protein sequence are merged under the most common genes and DNA. These V and J calls rely on TCRdb rather than the paper's analysis. The sample data list 100,000 to 150,000 distinct CDR3 sequences, and around 94% of these were observed just once. The top ten clonotypes cover around 0.21% of the sample.

The rearranged chain carries TRBV13 and TRBJ2-2, and TRBD2 aligns with 10 junction nucleotides. Input material: CD8+ T cells from PBMCs. This TCR was sampled from a human donor with Susac syndrome. The bases read TGTGCCAGCAGCACTGGACTAGCGGAACAAAACACCGGGGAGCTGTTTTTT. Translation gives CASSTGLAEQNTGELFF.